Listed below are T cell receptor beta chains from one sample, sequenced in a study of cytomegalovirus exposure and HLA in healthy donors. Assay used: immunoSEQ multiplex PCR; TCRdb lists only in-frame clones, some missing. There are 60,000 to 70,000 clones in the sample; 80% occur only once, and almost 4.5% lies in the top ten. Sequencing used PBMCs. These receptors all come from a woman aged 25 to 39 in good health and CMV-seronegative. CDR3s include the opening cysteine and the closing phenylalanine or tryptophan.

v_call,j_call,cdr3_aa
TRBV30,TRBJ2-2,CAWKRGRITGELFF
TRBV30,TRBJ2-7,CAWSPQDSSSYEQYF
TRBV6-5,TRBJ2-5,CASSYSIGSQETQYF
TRBV4-3,TRBJ2-2,CASSQDWGGSHTGELFF
TRBV30,TRBJ1-4,CAWSVAPNEKLFF
TRBV30,TRBJ1-2,CAWGREGGYTF
TRBV30,TRBJ1-2,CAWRAGGIYGYTF
TRBV5-4,TRBJ2-5,CASSDRSGTASYQETQYF
TRBV30,TRBJ1-3,CAWTLVNTIYF
TRBV6-1,TRBJ2-7,CASSETGTGGYEQYF
TRBV29-1,TRBJ2-7,CSISVGTSGSPYEQYF
TRBV5-1,TRBJ1-1,CASSHLEGEAFF
TRBV5-1,TRBJ2-7,CASSLTGRQGSYEQYF
TRBV6-6,TRBJ2-5,CASTRSDRDQETQYF
TRBV6-6,TRBJ1-4,CAGSRASANEKLFF
TRBV7-3,TRBJ2-4,CASSLRGLAGGRKGAKNIQYF
TRBV29-1,TRBJ2-7,CSVGSTALYEQYF
TRBV9,TRBJ1-1,CASSAGGGTEAFF
TRBV19,TRBJ2-7,CASRGQGSYEQYF
TRBV7-8,TRBJ2-7,CASSLDRATYEQYF
TRBV4-3,TRBJ2-7,CASSQEAPGQVYEQYF
TRBV9,TRBJ2-6,CASAETSGANVLTF
TRBV4-2,TRBJ2-7,CASSQERGTGSYEQYF
TRBV29-1,TRBJ1-1,CSVRQGLEAFF
TRBV6-1,TRBJ2-6,CASRVYHSGANVLTF
TRBV19,TRBJ2-5,CASSSGQAGTQYF
TRBV7-9,TRBJ1-4,CASSFRQNNEKLFF
TRBV19,TRBJ1-2,CASSGTGGYGYTF
TRBV30,TRBJ2-1,CAWSVSWSSGPTSYNEQFF
TRBV2,TRBJ1-5,CASRVTQGVSNQPQHF
TRBV12-5,TRBJ2-5,CASGLRLQETQYF
TRBV4-3,TRBJ2-7,CASSHGTGVKTEQYF
TRBV4-1,TRBJ2-7,CASSAIGTSGTYYEQYF
TRBV29-1,TRBJ1-1,CSAQQQNTEAFF
TRBV11-3,TRBJ2-2,CASSYGGTAGELFF
TRBV28,TRBJ2-5,CASRGRLSKETQYF
TRBV6-5,TRBJ2-7,CASSYRGPTYEQYF
TRBV7-6,TRBJ2-7,CASSLARQNEQYF
TRBV10-1,TRBJ2-1,CASRGSGREDEQFF